This T cell receptor (beta chain) was captured by sequencing in a study of Graves' ophthalmopathy and Graves' hyperthyroidism. Study at large: The blood sample was drawn at first diagnosis and before any treatment. Whole-study findings and limits: Ophthalmopathy versus stable hyperthyroidism: 13-signature model gave 85% to 90% sensitivity, 75% to 83% specificity.

Of note for this clonotype: Its target is not known. Possible read error: a much larger clone is one base away. Without the conserved terminal phenylalanine or tryptophan, this CDR3 likely stems from a read error.

Transcripts of RNA were the source for amplifying TCR beta CDR3 regions. RT-PCR in the first round used HTBI primers; a second-round multiplex PCR followed. TCRdb re-derived calls from the multiplex PCR reads in MiXCR, one entry per CDR3 protein. The sample has 24,000 or so distinct CDR3 sequences, 45% to 60% seen once. This CDR3 contains 15 residues. Germline CDR1 and CDR2: GTSNPN and SVGIG (reference sequence). V was trimmed by 6 bases and J by 4 bases, leaving 18 bases between them. Sequencing input: peripheral blood. The chain joins TRBV30 to TRBJ2-2; TRBD2 is a possible D gene (6 bases). The TCR originated in an adult woman with stable Graves' hyperthyroidism. CDR3 sequence (DNA): TGTGCCTGCCAAGCGACTAGGCGGTTCACCGGGGAGCTGTTTGTT. Its protein is CACQATRRFTGELFV.